The rows below give T cell receptor beta chains drawn from one sample of a study of OX40 agonist ivuxolimab in advanced cancers. Here immunoSEQ multiplex PCR was the method, and the copy in TCRdb shows in-frame clones only, minus some. The table has almost 20,000 clones, 85% to 90% seen once. The sample was CD4+ or CD8+ T cells sorted from blood, taken in a trial of the OX40 agonist ivuxolimab. The receptor set was obtained from an adult with an advanced solid tumor such as melanoma, head and neck, liver or kidney cancer. CDR3s leave out the opening cysteine and the closing phenylalanine or tryptophan. Fields, in order: clone size, V gene, CDR3 protein. Clone size appears in some rows only: once, few, many, or a class for an expanded clone.

>once|TRBV7-2
ASSSQGGAGGYGYEQY
>-|TRBV5-6
ASSLDRKINYGYT
>-|TRBV18
ASSPSTLADDYLAYNEQF
>-|TRBV6-6
ASRGTGPHNSPLH
>-|TRBV4-3
ASSQDTAVAGGAKNIQY
>-|TRBV29-1
SVEDAGPPHSGEQY
>-|TRBV9
ASSARGLYNEQF
>once|TRBV2
ASFRDTQY
>once|TRBV11-3
ASSREGASSYEQY
>-|TRBV11-1
ASSLWQGLDGYT